The table lists the clone carrying this T cell receptor (beta chain) with a count of one. Germline CDR1 is SGHTA and CDR2 is FQGTGA. Losses at the gene ends were 2 bases for V and 5 bases for J; bases not matched to a gene: 4. This CDR3 contains 15 residues. Under the authors' procedure: Estimation of nucleated cell counts was performed using reference gene primer amplification. Measured with immunoSEQ multiplex PCR; TCRdb has only the in-frame clones, and not every one. Clone size and the V and J calls come from that table; the DNA yielded D and trimming. The sample has about 440,000 clones, roughly 87% seen once. The data belong to a study of blood T cell repertoires in COVID-19. Across the study: Samples representing acute and convalescent COVID-19 were sourced from the United States, Italy and Spain.

Recovered Cohort 3 donors showed two negative PCRs, clearance, or symptom resolution. Sequencing input: PBMCs or T cells enriched from blood (not recorded which). The sequence was obtained from a man younger than 35 who had recovered from COVID-19. The chain combines TRBV7-3 with TRBJ2-1, with 9 bases aligning to TRBD2. CDR3 sequence reads: CASSLVAGDHNEQFF. The CDR3 nucleotides are TGTGCCAGCAGCTTAGTAGCGGGAGACCACAATGAGCAGTTCTTC. Drawing the rest from reference TRBV7-3 and TRBJ2-1, the complete variable domain is GAGVSQTPSNKVTEKGKYVELRCDPISGHTALYWYRQSLGQGPEFLIYFQGTGAADDSGLPNDRFFAVRPEGSVSTLKIQRTERGDSAVYLCASSLVAGDHNEQFFGPGTRLTVL.